The next 15 T cell receptor beta chains were all read from a single sample in a study of vaccination and CD4 T cells after COVID-19. Time point: late sampling 161 to 241 days after vaccination in three convalescent patients. Treatment reported: approximately nine-day PBMC culture with coronavirus spike peptide pools or control peptides (ViraFEST assay). The antigens for these receptors are not known. The Oncomine TCR Beta short-read assay sequenced DNA from cultured CD4+ T cells. MiXCR was run by TCRdb on the PCR reads, yielding one entry per CDR3 protein. The data show about 21,000 distinct CDR3 sequences, with about half seen just once and about 13% held by the top ten. The source was CD4+ T cells from blood, cultured in vitro, collected about 7 months after SARS-CoV-2 vaccination. Source of these receptors: a human donor who had recovered from COVID-19.

The chain is built from TRBV20-1 and TRBJ2-3; 7 bases are shared with TRBD2. This CDR3 contains 15 residues. The trim removed 0 bases at V and 0 bases at J, leaving 3 bases unmatched. Germline V lookup: CDR1 DFQATT, CDR2 SNEGSKA (reference sequence). The CDR3 DNA sequence: TGCAGTGCTAGAGATCGGCGGGGGAGCACAGATACGCAGTATTTT. Its protein is CSARDRRGSTDTQYF.

This chain joins TRBV28 and TRBJ1-2; D might be TRBD1 (5 bases). There are 13 residues in the CDR3. CDR1 is MDHEN and CDR2 is SYDVKM in the germline V gene. The V end lost 2 bases, the J end lost 8 bases, and 12 bases lay between the germline ends. The CDR3 region is CASSLGTSRGYTF. CDR3 in DNA: TGTGCCAGCAGTTTAGGGACCAGCAGGGGCTACACCTTC.

The chain joins TRBV24-1 to TRBJ2-3; 7 bases match TRBD2. The CDR3 loop spans 17 amino acids. Germline V gene lookup returns CDR1 KGHDR and CDR2 SFDVKD. V was pared by 4 bases and J by 4 bases, with 13 bases of the junction left unmatched. CDR3 sequence reads: CATSDPIGLVGADTQYF. Written as DNA, the CDR3 is TGTGCCACCAGTGACCCCATAGGACTAGTGGGGGCAGATACGCAGTATTTT.

This chain connects TRBV7-2 to TRBJ2-5; TRBD1 matches 7 bases. The germline V gene encodes CDR1 SGHTA and CDR2 FQGNSA. There are 13 residues in the CDR3. V lost 1 base, J lost 9 bases, and 5 bases stayed unmatched. The CDR3 region is CASSLGDRMAQYF. The CDR3 region has the DNA TGTGCCAGCAGCTTAGGGGACAGAATGGCCCAGTACTTC.

This sequence joins TRBV24-1 and TRBJ2-1, with 11 nucleotides matching TRBD1. V shed 7 bases and J 7 bases; nucleotides not matched to a gene: 11. The germline CDR1 and CDR2 sequences are KGHDR and SFDVKD. The CDR3 spans 16 residues. CDR3 DNA sequence: TGTGCCACCAGCAAGACCTCCAGGGACAGGGGGAATGAGCAGTTCTTC. Translation gives CATSKTSRDRGNEQFF.

Sample share makes this clonotype large. The chain has TRBV14 and TRBJ1-2; a weak D match, TRBD1 (5 bases). Germline V gene lookup returns CDR1 SGHDN and CDR2 FVKESK. The CDR3 covers 14 residues. Between the trimmed V and J ends, which lost 3 bases and 5 bases, there was a span of 13 bases. DNA for the CDR3: TGTGCCAGCAGCCAGGGCCTAGGGACGTATGGCTACACCTTC. As protein: CASSQGLGTYGYTF.

The genes are TRBV2 and TRBJ1-1; D is possibly TRBD1 (6 bases). The V gene's germline CDR1 is SNHLY and CDR2 FYNNEI. The V and J ends lost 6 bases and 1 base respectively, with 12 bases between them. The CDR3 consists of 14 residues. This CDR3 reads CASRLEGGNTEAFF. The CDR3 nucleotides read TGTGCCAGCAGACTCGAAGGGGGGAACACTGAAGCTTTCTTT.

The rearrangement joins TRBV7-2 to TRBJ2-1, with D possibly matching TRBD1 (6 bases). Germline V gene lookup returns CDR1 SGHTA and CDR2 FQGNSA. The CDR3 is made up of 14 amino acids. V was shortened by 6 bases and J by 3 bases, with 12 bases between the two germline ends. CDR3 sequence reads: CASRTGLGYNEQFF. CDR3 bases: TGTGCCAGCAGAACAGGGTTGGGCTACAATGAGCAGTTCTTC.

The chain recombines TRBV19 with TRBJ1-2; D not certain. Trimming removed 4 bases at V and 4 bases at J, with 10 bases between. The CDR3 has 13 amino acids. Germline values: CDR1 LNHDA, CDR2 SQIVND (reference sequence). The CDR3 region is CASSTDGVYGYTF. The CDR3 region has the DNA TGTGCCAGTAGTACGGACGGAGTCTATGGCTACACCTTC. The variable domain in full, with the rest retrieved from reference TRBV19 and TRBJ1-2, is DGGITQSPKYLFRKEGQNVTLSCEQNLNHDAMYWYRQDPGQGLRLIYYSQIVNDFQKGDIAEGYSVSREKKESFPLTVTSAQKNPTAFYLCASSTDGVYGYTFGSGTRLTVV.

The CDR3 region is CASSARQGPYGYTF. CDR3 nucleotide sequence: TGTGCCAGCAGTGCCCGACAGGGTCCCTATGGCTACACCTTC. This sequence joins TRBV6-1 and TRBJ1-2, with 7 bases identical to TRBD1. V was clipped by 4 bases and J by 4 bases; unmatched bases: 6. Germline-derived CDR1 and CDR2 are MNHNS and SASEGT. The CDR3 consists of 14 residues.

Only a few counts were recorded for this clonotype. CDR3 residues: CSASEPRGGRWETQYF. In DNA, the CDR3 is TGCAGTGCTAGTGAGCCCCGAGGAGGGAGGTGGGAGACCCAGTACTTC. This rearrangement joins TRBV20-1 to TRBJ2-5, with D possibly matching TRBD2 (6 bases). The CDR3 consists of 16 residues. The V gene lost 3 bases and the J gene lost 5 bases, with 22 bases spanning the gap. Germline-derived CDR1 and CDR2 are DFQATT and SNEGSKA (reference sequence).

V and J are TRBV20-1 and TRBJ2-3; 7 positions match TRBD1. The CDR3 totals 14 residues. CDR1 and CDR2 from the germline V gene are DFQATT and SNEGSKA (reference sequence). With V trimmed by 0 bases and J by 10 bases, 10 bases remained unmatched. Here the CDR3 DNA reads TGCAGTGCTAGAGAGGGACAGCTCTCGGTCTCGCAGTATTTT. Translating it yields CSAREGQLSVSQYF.

V gene TRBV12-3 or TRBV12-4 combines with J gene TRBJ1-5; D is uncertain. This CDR3 has 14 residues. V lost 8 bases, J lost 3 bases, and 14 bases lay in between. CDR3 residues: CASGQDGVNQPQHF. CDR3 sequence (DNA): TGTGCCAGCGGCCAGGACGGAGTCAATCAGCCCCAGCATTTT.

The chain employs TRBV7-6 and TRBJ1-1, with TRBD1 identical over 9 bases. J was trimmed by 6 bases and V by 5 bases; bases with no gene match: 7. CDR3 length equals 14 residues. CDR1 SGHVS and CDR2 FNYEAQ come from the germline V gene. CDR3 sequence: CASSPQGASAEAFF. CDR3 nucleotides: TGTGCCAGCAGCCCACAGGGGGCGTCGGCTGAAGCTTTCTTT. Full variable domain (outside the CDR3, taken from reference TRBV7-6 and TRBJ1-1): GAGVSQSPRYKVTKRGQDVALRCDPISGHVSLYWYRQALGQGPEFLTYFNYEAQQDKSGLPNDRFSAERPEGSISTLTIQRTEQRDSAMYRCASSPQGASAEAFFGQGTRLTVV.

The CDR3 DNA follows: TGTGCCAGCAGTTCGTTGGTCTGGGACCGATCGCGGCAGTACTTC. The encoded protein is CASSSLVWDRSRQYF. The genes are TRBV27 and TRBJ2-7, with D perhaps assigned TRBD1 or TRBD2 (5 bases each). Germline assignment: CDR1 MNHEY and CDR2 SMNVEV (reference sequence). The CDR3 covers 15 residues. V dropped 4 bases and J dropped 9 bases, with 22 bases sitting between them.